This T cell receptor (beta chain) is from a study of blood T cell repertoires in COVID-19. TCRdb keeps only in-frame clones here, not all; method: immunoSEQ multiplex PCR. This sample carries roughly 240,000 clones, under 90% of them seen once, and the ten largest clones take about 3.8%. V shed 0 bases and J shed 2 bases, with 17 bases lying between them. Germline V lookup: CDR1 SGHRS, CDR2 YFSETQ. This CDR3 region has 17 residues. This clone was found once. The chain couples TRBV5-1 to TRBJ2-5, with a weak D call TRBD1 (6 bases). Sample: PBMCs or T cells enriched from blood (not recorded which). This TCR was recovered from a woman between 35 and 50 years old who had been exposed to COVID-19. Here the CDR3 reads CASSLAPGVSEQETQYF. CDR3 bases: TGCGCCAGCAGCTTGGCCCCAGGGGTCTCTGAGCAAGAGACCCAGTACTTC.